This T cell receptor beta chain was sequenced for a study of T-cell reconstitution after alpha-beta-depleted transplantation in children. Study-wide points: Approximately two months post-transplant, alpha-beta T cells reportedly originated from several hundred expanded graft clones.

TCRbeta library preparation incorporated unique molecular identifiers. TCRdb reprocessed the PCR reads via MiXCR and lists one record per CDR3 protein. This sample has 500,000 to 750,000 distinct CDR3 sequences, with around 13% found just once. This clonotype occurred a few times. Its antigen is still unknown. This receptor was taken from a male patient younger than 18 who had a stem cell transplant for acute myeloid leukemia, so the T cells may come from the graft donor. The material sequenced was PBMCs, mostly from graft donor cells, taken 360 days after TCRalphabeta/CD19-depleted stem cell transplant.

The CDR3 DNA reads as TGTGCCAAACATCGGGACACGAGCTCCTACAATGAGCAGTTCTTC. Encoded protein: CAKHRDTSSYNEQFF. The rearrangement joins TRBV24-1 to TRBJ2-1; possible D gene TRBD1, 6 bases. The CDR3 runs to 15 residues. CDR1 KGHDR and CDR2 SFDVKD come from the germline V gene. V dropped 11 bases and J dropped 0 bases, with 16 bases sitting between them.